The 18 T cell receptor beta chains presented below share a single source sample, sequenced in a study of T cells in Graves' hyperthyroidism and ophthalmopathy. From RNA transcripts, TCR beta CDR3 regions were amplified. The HTBI primer set served for first-round RT-PCR of the TCR CDR3. TCRdb fed the multiplex PCR reads into MiXCR, producing one record per CDR3 protein. The table shows 500,000 to 650,000 distinct CDR3 sequences, with less than 20% occurring only once. The specimen sequenced was blood. The receptors come from a man aged 35 to 55 with Graves' ophthalmopathy.

V usage is TRBV7-6 and J usage is TRBJ2-1; TRBD1 matches at 8 bases. The CDR3 extends over 14 amino acids. The ends lost 4 bases at V and 10 bases at J; junction bases unmatched: 9. CDR1 is SGHVS, CDR2 FNYEAQ, per germline. In nucleotides, the CDR3 is TGTGCCAGCAGCTCCTACAGGGGGGCAAGCGAGCAGTTCTTC. Its protein product is CASSSYRGASEQFF.

J is TRBJ2-7 and V is TRBV27, with D possibly TRBD2 on 5 matching bases. V was pared by 6 bases and J by 0 bases, with 18 bases between. In germline, CDR1 is MNHEY, CDR2 SMNVEV (reference sequence). This CDR3 is built from 16 residues. The CDR3 DNA sequence: TGTGCCAGCAGCCGCTCCGGGCTGGGGAGCTCCTACGAGCAGTACTTC. Its protein is CASSRSGLGSSYEQYF.

The chain recombines TRBV7-9 with TRBJ2-1; 7 positions agree with TRBD2. Trimming removed 3 bases from V and 3 bases from J; junction bases left unmatched: 8. Germline V gene data show CDR1 as SEHNR and CDR2 as FQNEAQ (reference sequence). CDR3 size: 16 residues. CDR3 in amino acids: CASSFKGGSNYNEQFF. The DNA of the CDR3 is TGTGCCAGCAGCTTCAAAGGCGGGAGTAACTACAATGAGCAGTTCTTC.

This clonotype was detected ten times or more. The V call is TRBV12-3 or TRBV12-4, the J call TRBJ2-6; D call uncertain. Trimming stripped 5 bases from V and 4 bases from J, with 6 bases between. The CDR3 sequence is 13 residues long. In nucleotides, the CDR3 is TGTGCCAGCAGTCCTTACGGGGCCAACGTCCTGACTTTC. As protein: CASSPYGANVLTF.

This chain joins TRBV27 and TRBJ1-6, with 7 bases identical to TRBD1. With V trimmed by 4 bases and J by 10 bases, 10 bases remained unmatched. The CDR3 contains 15 residues. CDR1 and CDR2 (germline): MNHEY, SMNVEV (reference sequence). CDR3 region: CASSSLGQVESPLHF. DNA of the CDR3: TGTGCCAGCAGTTCACTCGGACAGGTAGAATCACCCCTCCACTTT.

This clonotype turned up a few times. The rearrangement links TRBV30 to TRBJ1-4; no definite D call. The CDR3 length is 15 residues. Germline V gives CDR1 GTSNPN, CDR2 SVGIG (reference sequence). V shed 0 bases and J shed 8 bases, with 16 bases lying between them. As DNA, the CDR3 is TGTGCCTGGAGTGTACTGGGCAGCTCCCTAGAAAAACTGTTTTTT. Its translation is CAWSVLGSSLEKLFF.

About this clonotype: The DNA is left out, because the CDR3 cannot be placed on it with certainty; the CDR3 is given as TCRdb lists it. The chain combines TRBV28 with TRBJ1-5; the DNA was not compared with TRBD1, the D call given in the table. CDR1 and CDR2 from the germline V gene are MDHEN and SYDVKM. Termini included, the CDR3 measures 22 amino acids. The CDR3: CASSYDDRYEQYFGPGNQPQHF.

The chain carries TRBV7-8 and TRBJ2-2; TRBD2 matches 7 bases. The junction had 19 bases not matched to a gene; V was cut back by 5 bases and J by 7 bases. The germline CDR1 and CDR2 sequences are SGHVS and FQNEAQ. The CDR3 extends over 18 amino acids. Written as DNA, the CDR3 is TGTGCCAGCAGCCAGGCCCCTAGCGGAACCCTTTGGGTCGGGGAGCTGTTTTTT. Protein product: CASSQAPSGTLWVGELFF.

The table lists this clonotype with a few counts. The V gene is TRBV5-6, the J gene TRBJ1-5, with unresolved D. With 2 bases removed from V and 4 bases from J, the gap between germline ends came to 4 bases. Germline V gives CDR1 SGHDT, CDR2 YYEEEE. The CDR3 has 12 amino acids. The CDR3 region is CASSFDNQPQHF. DNA of the CDR3: TGTGCCAGCAGCTTCGATAATCAGCCCCAGCATTTT.

The chain combines TRBV20-1 with TRBJ1-5; the D is unclear. The CDR3 is 17 residues long. The germline V and J ends were trimmed by 0 bases and 0 bases, with 15 bases remaining between them. CDR1 and CDR2 (germline): DFQATT, SNEGSKA (reference sequence). The CDR3 bases are TGCAGTGCTAGAGATCTATTCGGGTTCGATAGCAATCAGCCCCAGCATTTT. Encoded protein: CSARDLFGFDSNQPQHF.

This clonotype was found many times. The rearrangement joins TRBV3-1 to TRBJ2-7, with 10 bases aligning to TRBD1. Trimming cost V 4 bases and J 5 bases; bases outside gene matches: 5. CDR1 and CDR2 (germline): LGHDT, YNNKEL (reference sequence). The CDR3 runs 14 residues. CDR3 DNA: TGTGCCAGCAGCCGACCGGGACAGGGGAACGAGCAGTACTTC. Residues: CASSRPGQGNEQYF.

This clonotype turned up a few times. The chain couples TRBV2 to TRBJ2-1; the D is unclear. Deletions cut 4 bases from V and 10 bases from J, with 11 bases between. Germline values: CDR1 SNHLY, CDR2 FYNNEI. CDR3 size: 12 residues. In DNA, the CDR3 is TGTGCCAGCAGTGTTCACAACGGCGAGCAGTTCTTC. Residues: CASSVHNGEQFF.

Only a few counts were recorded for this clonotype. The chain uses TRBV20-1 and TRBJ2-7; TRBD1 might be the D (5 bases). The CDR3 length is 14 residues. Trimming took off 1 base at V and 2 bases at J, with 12 bases between the two ends. The germline V gene encodes CDR1 DFQATT and CDR2 SNEGSKA (reference sequence). The CDR3 coding sequence is TGCAGTGCTAGAGCTTTCCCAGGGCCCTACGAGCAGTACTTC. Its protein is CSARAFPGPYEQYF.

The chain joins TRBV6-1 to TRBJ1-5, with 7 bases fitting TRBD1. The CDR3 runs 13 residues. Trimming removed 7 bases from V and 5 bases from J; junction bases left unmatched: 5. Germline loops: CDR1 MNHNS, CDR2 SASEGT. The CDR3: CASTGTVDQPQHF. The CDR3 DNA is TGTGCCAGCACGGGGACAGTTGATCAGCCCCAGCATTTT.

In this sample, this clonotype turned up many times. This chain uses TRBV6-1 with TRBJ2-3; no reliable D call. In germline, CDR1 is MNHNS, CDR2 SASEGT. V was trimmed by 1 base and J by 3 bases, leaving 11 bases between them. CDR3 size: 15 residues. CDR3 nucleotide sequence: TGTGCCAGCAGTGAAGGGGGTACAGCGACAGATACGCAGTATTTT. Encoded protein: CASSEGGTATDTQYF.

V usage is TRBV9 and J usage is TRBJ2-6; 11 bases fit TRBD1. With V trimmed by 5 bases and J by 2 bases, 9 bases remained unmatched. Germline V gives CDR1 SGDLS, CDR2 YYNGEE. The CDR3 spans 18 residues. CDR3 DNA: TGTGCCAGCAGTCATAAGGGACAGGGGGGAACTGGGGCCAACGTCCTGACTTTC. Translating it yields CASSHKGQGGTGANVLTF. The complete variable domain, with remaining parts taken from reference TRBV9 and TRBJ2-6, reads DSGVTQTPKHLITATGQRVTLRCSPRSGDLSVYWYQQSLDQGLQFLIQYYNGEERAKGNILERFSAQQFPDLHSELNLSSLELGDSALYFCASSHKGQGGTGANVLTFGAGSRLTVL.

Comments on this clonotype: Mismatch with germline at one junction end may stem from a read error. The chain recombines TRBV12-3 or TRBV12-4 with TRBJ2-1; 10 bases are shared with TRBD2. The CDR3 runs to 15 residues. Here the CDR3 reads CASSSAGLAYIEQFF. The CDR3 bases are TGTGCCAGCAGTTCCGCGGGACTAGCGTACATTGAGCAGTTCTTC.

As regards this clonotype: A much larger clone is a single base away; this may be a read error. The gene calls are TRBV7-3 and TRBJ2-1, with 7 nucleotides matching TRBD1. Germline V lookup: CDR1 SGHTA, CDR2 FQGTGA. This CDR3 is 17 amino acids long. Losses at the gene ends were 1 base for V and 10 bases for J; bases not matched to a gene: 16. The CDR3, as DNA: TGTGCCAGCAGCTTAAGTTTCCGCAGGGGGTTTGGGAACGAGCAGTTCTTC. This sequence encodes CASSLSFRRGFGNEQFF.